Listed here are 16 T cell receptor beta chains from one sample, sequenced in a study of control samples from healthy donors and cancer patients. Only in-frame clones appear in the TCRdb table, and some are missing; sequencing was by immunoSEQ multiplex PCR. Of fewer than 200,000 clones in the sample, approximately 94% were seen once. The sequenced sample was PBMCs. Receptor source: a man between 60 and 70 years old with colorectal cancer.

CDR3 protein: CASSQVRTPGGKLFF. The CDR3 DNA reads as TGTGCCAGCAGCCAAGTTCGGACCCCGGGAGGGAAACTGTTTTTT. The V call is TRBV4-2, the J call TRBJ1-4, with D uncertain. The CDR3 length is 15 residues. The germline gives CDR1 LGHNA, CDR2 YNFKEQ. V was cut by 1 base and J by 11 bases, with 17 bases left in between.

This clone came up once. The V gene is TRBV27, the J gene TRBJ2-5; maybe TRBD2 (7 bases). CDR1 and CDR2 (germline): MNHEY, SMNVEV (reference sequence). The CDR3 is made up of 16 amino acids. Trimming cost V 5 bases and J 3 bases, with 19 bases left between them. The CDR3 DNA sequence: TGTGCCAGCAGTCCATCGGGGGGCGAGGTTGAAGAGACCCAGTACTTC. Protein: CASSPSGGEVEETQYF.

The genes are TRBV7-2 and TRBJ2-5; D is unresolved. CDR3 length equals 14 residues. Trimming took off 3 bases at V and 6 bases at J, with 14 bases between the two ends. Looked up from germline, CDR1 is SGHTA and CDR2 is FQGNSA. The CDR3 loop is CASSFNFMTKTQYF. The DNA for the CDR3 is TGTGCCAGCAGCTTTAACTTCATGACCAAGACCCAGTACTTC. Full variable domain (outside the CDR3, taken from reference TRBV7-2 and TRBJ2-5): GAGVSQSPSNKVTEKGKDVELRCDPISGHTALYWYRQSLGQGLEFLIYFQGNSAPDKSGLPSDRFSAERTGGSVSTLTIQRTQQEDSAVYLCASSFNFMTKTQYFGPGTRLLVL.

J is TRBJ1-5 and V is TRBV3-1 (or the pseudogene TRBV3-2); D might be TRBD1 (6 bases). CDR1 and CDR2 from the germline V gene are LGHDT and YNNKEL (reference sequence). The V gene lost 2 bases and the J gene lost 3 bases, with 11 bases spanning the gap. The CDR3 is 15 residues long. CDR3: CASSQMTGLNQPQHF. The CDR3 bases are TGTGCCAGCAGCCAAATGACAGGACTCAATCAGCCCCAGCATTTT.

This rearrangement joins TRBV18 to TRBJ2-4, with D perhaps given as TRBD1 or TRBD2 (5 bases each). The CDR3 loop spans 15 amino acids. Looked up from germline, CDR1 is KGHSH and CDR2 is LQKENI. Trimming removed 0 bases at V and 6 bases at J, with 12 bases between. CDR3 nucleotides: TGTGCCAGCTCACCACCGGGGGTGATCGGAAACATTCAGTACTTC. Protein product: CASSPPGVIGNIQYF.

This clone occurred once. The chain uses TRBV13 and TRBJ1-2, with TRBD1 matching 9 bases. The CDR3 length is 15 residues. Germline V gene lookup returns CDR1 PRHDT and CDR2 FYEKMQ (reference sequence). V shed 4 bases, J shed 7 bases, and the junction held 10 bases outside the gene matches. Here the CDR3 DNA reads TGTGCCAGCAGCTCCCGGACAGGGGATGTAAGTGGCTACACCTTC. Its protein is CASSSRTGDVSGYTF.

For the CDR3, the DNA is TGCGCCAGCAGCGGTTACAGCCAAGAGACCCAGTACTTC. Translating it yields CASSGYSQETQYF. The chain recombines TRBV5-1 with TRBJ2-5, with D uncertain. The ends were cut back, 4 bases at V and 1 base at J, with 8 bases in the middle. The CDR3 covers 13 residues. CDR1 SGHRS and CDR2 YFSETQ come from the germline V gene.

Points on this clone: One end of the junction is discordant with germline, which a read error may explain. V is TRBV12-3 or TRBV12-4 and J is TRBJ1-1; perhaps TRBD1 as D (6 bases). The CDR3 sequence is 12 residues long. CDR3 sequence: CASSSALARDNF. The CDR3 DNA follows: TGTGCCAGCAGTTCCGCCCTCGCCCGGGACAACTTT.

The DNA of the CDR3 is TGTGCCAGCAGCTTGTTGCTAGCGGGGGGAACTACCGGGGAGCTGTTTTTT. Its protein product is CASSLLLAGGTTGELFF. The chain combines TRBV5-4 with TRBJ2-2; 11 bases line up with TRBD2. Per the germline V gene, CDR1 is SGHNT and CDR2 is YYREEE (reference sequence). This CDR3 contains 17 residues. V was clipped by 1 base and J by 5 bases; unmatched bases: 7.

The chain couples TRBV7-2 to TRBJ2-1; a weak D match, TRBD2 (5 bases). The germline gives CDR1 SGHTA, CDR2 FQGNSA. Deletions cut 1 base from V and 0 bases from J, with 10 bases between. The CDR3 is 16 residues long. In DNA form, the CDR3 reads TGTGCCAGCAGCTTAGGATATACTAGCTCCTACAATGAGCAGTTCTTC. As protein: CASSLGYTSSYNEQFF. The variable domain in full, with the rest retrieved from reference TRBV7-2 and TRBJ2-1, is GAGVSQSPSNKVTEKGKDVELRCDPISGHTALYWYRQSLGQGLEFLIYFQGNSAPDKSGLPSDRFSAERTGGSVSTLTIQRTQQEDSAVYLCASSLGYTSSYNEQFFGPGTRLTVL.

The chain uses TRBV30 and TRBJ2-7; tentative D call: TRBD1 (6 bases). The CDR3 sequence is 14 residues long. Trimming took 2 bases from V and 2 from J, leaving 13 bases between them. Per the germline V gene, CDR1 is GTSNPN and CDR2 is SVGIG (reference sequence). CDR3 region: CAWSIGTRTYEQYF. For the CDR3, the DNA is TGTGCCTGGAGTATCGGGACACGAACCTACGAGCAGTACTTC.

The chain employs TRBV6-5 and TRBJ1-2; possibly TRBD1 for D (6 bases). CDR3 length: 14 residues. Trimming took 1 base from V and 8 from J, leaving 14 bases between them. CDR1 and CDR2 (germline): MNHEY, SVGAGI. CDR3 sequence reads: CASSYFTGSLGYTF. Written as DNA, the CDR3 is TGTGCCAGCAGTTACTTCACAGGGAGTCTCGGCTACACCTTC.

The chain employs TRBV5-6 and TRBJ2-2; D remains ambiguous. The ends were cut back, 0 bases at V and 4 bases at J, with 13 bases in the middle. Germline V gene data show CDR1 as SGHDT and CDR2 as YYEEEE. This CDR3 is built from 16 residues. CDR3 residues: CASSLVTVRVTGELFF. The DNA of the CDR3 is TGTGCCAGCAGCTTGGTAACCGTCCGGGTCACCGGGGAGCTGTTTTTT.

The chain employs TRBV5-4 and TRBJ1-1; D is unresolved. Germline V lookup: CDR1 SGHNT, CDR2 YYREEE (reference sequence). This CDR3 has 15 amino acids. V lost 4 bases and J 0 bases, leaving 13 bases between the germline ends. CDR3 in DNA: TGTGCCAGCAGCAGGAGTTCTACGATGAACACTGAAGCTTTCTTT. Translating it yields CASSRSSTMNTEAFF.

The DNA for the CDR3 is TGCAGTGCTAGCCCCTCGGGAACGCAGTATTTT. This translates into CSASPSGTQYF. The genes are TRBV20-1 and TRBJ2-3; tentatively, D is TRBD2 (5 bases). Germline values: CDR1 DFQATT, CDR2 SNEGSKA (reference sequence). The CDR3 runs 11 residues. V was cut by 3 bases and J by 9 bases, with 10 bases left in between.

The CDR3 DNA is TGTGCCAGCAGCCTGGGACGGACCTATGGCTACACCTTC. Translation gives CASSLGRTYGYTF. The V and J genes are TRBV12-3 or TRBV12-4 and TRBJ1-2; D is perhaps TRBD1 (5 bases). The length of the CDR3 is 13 residues. V lost 6 bases and J lost 4, with 12 bases in between.